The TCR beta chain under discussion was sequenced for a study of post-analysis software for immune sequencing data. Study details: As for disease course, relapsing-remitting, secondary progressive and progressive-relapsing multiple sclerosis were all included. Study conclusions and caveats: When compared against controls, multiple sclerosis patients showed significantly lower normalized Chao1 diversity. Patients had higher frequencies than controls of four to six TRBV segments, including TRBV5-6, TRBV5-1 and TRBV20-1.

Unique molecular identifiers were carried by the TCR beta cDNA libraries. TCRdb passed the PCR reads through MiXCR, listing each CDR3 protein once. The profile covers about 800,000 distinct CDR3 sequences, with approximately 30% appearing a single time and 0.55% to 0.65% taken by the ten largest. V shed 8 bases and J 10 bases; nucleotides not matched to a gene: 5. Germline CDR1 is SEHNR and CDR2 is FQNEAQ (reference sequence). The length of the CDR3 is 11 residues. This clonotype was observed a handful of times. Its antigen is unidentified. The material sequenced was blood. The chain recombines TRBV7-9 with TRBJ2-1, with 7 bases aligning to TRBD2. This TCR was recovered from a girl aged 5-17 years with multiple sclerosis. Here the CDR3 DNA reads TGTGCCAGCCGCGGGGGAGTGGAGCAGTTCTTC. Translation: CASRGGVEQFF.